The clone carrying this T cell receptor beta chain occurred a few times. The source of the sample is a study of OX40 agonist ivuxolimab in advanced cancers. Turning to the study itself: The dose-escalation cohort had hepatocellular carcinoma, melanoma, renal cell or head and neck cancer.

Sequenced by immunoSEQ multiplex PCR; TCRdb stores in-frame clones only, minus some. Of approximately 76,000 clones in the sample, around 94% were seen once. The CDR3 has 15 amino acids. The germline V gene has CDR1 SNHLY and CDR2 FYNNEI. Trimming shortened V by 3 bases and J by 2 bases, and 13 bases separated the two germline ends. V is TRBV2 and J is TRBJ1-1; D uncertain. This receptor was obtained from an adult with an advanced solid tumor such as melanoma, head and neck, liver or kidney cancer. The material sequenced was CD4+ or CD8+ T cells sorted from blood, taken in a trial of the OX40 agonist ivuxolimab. The CDR3 reads CASSDFGGYNTEAFF. CDR3 nucleotides: TGTGCCAGCAGTGATTTCGGAGGGTACAACACTGAAGCTTTCTTT.